The 5 T cell receptor beta chains in this list originate from one sample, sequenced in a study of T cells in Graves' hyperthyroidism and ophthalmopathy. The CDR3 regions of TCR beta were amplified from RNA transcripts. HTBI primers drove first-round RT-PCR of the TCR CDR3. In TCRdb, the multiplex PCR reads were re-called with MiXCR into one record per CDR3 protein. The sample carries fewer than 110,000 distinct CDR3 sequences, more than 15% recorded once. Material for sequencing was blood. The receptors were gathered from a woman aged 45 to 65 with Graves' hyperthyroidism.

This clonotype was counted many times. The chain carries TRBV20-1 and TRBJ2-1; the match to TRBD2 covers 11 bases. The CDR3 is made up of 16 amino acids. The trim removed 2 bases at V and 0 bases at J, leaving 3 bases unmatched. Germline assignment: CDR1 DFQATT and CDR2 SNEGSKA (reference sequence). CDR3 bases: TGCAGTGCTAGATGGGGGACTAGCGGCTCCTACAATGAGCAGTTCTTC. This codes for CSARWGTSGSYNEQFF.

The chain couples TRBV14 to TRBJ2-3; 9 nucleotides align to TRBD2. CDR1 SGHDN and CDR2 FVKESK come from the germline V gene. The CDR3 spans 17 residues. Losses at the gene ends were 0 bases for V and 3 bases for J; bases not matched to a gene: 7. The chain's CDR3 is CASSQEIAGEVTDTQYF. DNA of the CDR3: TGTGCCAGCAGCCAAGAAATAGCGGGAGAGGTTACAGATACGCAGTATTTT. Based on the CDR3 plus reference TRBV14 and TRBJ2-3, the full variable domain is EAGVTQFPSHSVIEKGQTVTLRCDPISGHDNLYWYRRVMGKEIKFLLHFVKESKQDESGMPNNRFLAERTGGTYSTLKVQPAELEDSGVYFCASSQEIAGEVTDTQYFGPGTRLTVL.

This clonotype was picked up many times. The chain has TRBV25-1 and TRBJ2-2, with 7 bases matching TRBD1. The CDR3 loop spans 13 amino acids. J was trimmed by 6 bases and V by 6 bases; bases with no gene match: 4. The V gene's germline CDR1 is MGHDK and CDR2 SYGVNS. CDR3 sequence reads: CASRVTGAGELFF. CDR3 bases: TGTGCCAGCAGGGTAACAGGGGCCGGGGAGCTGTTTTTT.

This clonotype was seen ten or more times. The V gene is TRBV2, the J gene TRBJ2-7, with no clear D. Trimming took 0 bases from V and 7 from J, leaving 10 bases between them. The CDR3 contains 13 residues. Germline V CDR1 and CDR2: SNHLY, FYNNEI. The CDR3: CASSEARMGEQYV. The CDR3 DNA is TGTGCCAGCAGTGAAGCTCGGATGGGGGAGCAGTACGTC.

The table lists this clonotype with many counts. V is TRBV28 and J is TRBJ2-3; possible D gene TRBD2, 5 bases. Germline values: CDR1 MDHEN, CDR2 SYDVKM. The V end was cut by 5 bases, the J end by 0 bases, with 9 bases between. The CDR3 spans 14 residues. The CDR3 reads CASSTRESTDTQYF. The CDR3 DNA sequence: TGTGCCAGCAGTACTAGGGAAAGCACAGATACGCAGTATTTT.